The 21 T cell receptor beta chains reported below all come from one sample, sequenced in a study of blood T cell repertoires in COVID-19. TCRdb's table, derived via immunoSEQ multiplex PCR, lists solely in-frame clones and lacks some. Of 150,000 to 200,000 clones listed, approximately 85% were seen once; the top ten hold around 9.8%. The sample taken for sequencing was peripheral blood. Receptors were obtained from a woman older than 75 with acute or convalescent COVID-19.

V usage is TRBV27 and J usage is TRBJ2-7; 9 nucleotides agree with TRBD1. Germline V CDR1 and CDR2: MNHEY, SMNVEV (reference sequence). The CDR3 spans 15 residues. V was pared by 6 bases and J by 2 bases, with 8 bases of the junction left unmatched. CDR3 DNA sequence: TGTGCCAGCAGCCTATTGGGACAGGGTGCCTACGAGCAGTACTTC. Translated, it gives CASSLLGQGAYEQYF.

The chain carries TRBV19 and TRBJ1-4; D is uncertain. The germline CDR1 and CDR2 sequences are LNHDA and SQIVND (reference sequence). The length of the CDR3 is 13 residues. V was trimmed by 4 bases and J by 7 bases, leaving 10 bases between them. The CDR3 coding sequence is TGTGCCAGTAGTAATGGGGAGCGTGAAAAACTGTTTTTT. Its protein product is CASSNGEREKLFF.

The rearrangement joins TRBV5-1 to TRBJ1-1; D is unresolved. Trimming removed 4 bases at V and 1 base at J, with 8 bases between. Germline V lookup: CDR1 SGHRS, CDR2 YFSETQ. The CDR3 is 13 amino acids. CDR3 DNA sequence: TGCGCCAGCAGCCTAGCGGCGAACACTGAAGCTTTCTTT. This translates into CASSLAANTEAFF.

The rearrangement links TRBV20-1 to TRBJ2-1; D gene ambiguous. CDR1 DFQATT and CDR2 SNEGSKA come from the germline V gene (reference sequence). This CDR3 has 13 residues. V was cut by 3 bases and J by 5 bases, with 11 bases left in between. The CDR3, as DNA: TGCAGTGCTAGTTCGAGCGTTGACAATGAGCAGTTCTTC. Translation gives CSASSSVDNEQFF.

The chain links TRBV6-5 to TRBJ1-4, with TRBD1 matching 9 bases. This CDR3 has 14 residues. With 5 bases clipped from V and 5 bases from J, the junction kept 3 bases outside the gene matches. The germline CDR1 and CDR2 sequences are MNHEY and SVGAGI. The CDR3 loop reads CASSTGTGNEKLFF. CDR3 sequence (DNA): TGTGCCAGCAGTACCGGGACAGGGAATGAAAAACTGTTTTTT.

The chain uses TRBV3-1 (or the pseudogene TRBV3-2) and TRBJ2-1, with TRBD2 matching over 10 bases. Trimming took 8 bases from V and 1 from J; bases not matched to a gene: 17. CDR1 and CDR2 (germline): LGHDT, YNNKEL (reference sequence). The length of the CDR3 is 19 residues. CDR3: CASSPDSGRRSISYNEQFF. DNA of the CDR3: TGTGCCAGCTCCCCGGATAGCGGGAGGAGGTCTATATCCTACAATGAGCAGTTCTTC.

The chain links TRBV7-2 to TRBJ2-3, with D maybe TRBD2 (7 bases). The CDR3 extends over 16 amino acids. The germline CDR1 and CDR2 sequences are SGHTA and FQGNSA. The V end lost 5 bases, the J end lost 10 bases, and 25 bases lay between the germline ends. CDR3 loop: CASSGPSGGGPGSQYF. The CDR3 DNA reads as TGTGCCAGCAGCGGCCCGTCTGGGGGGGGGCCTGGATCGCAGTATTTT.

V gene TRBV19 combines with J gene TRBJ1-2, with 12 bases fitting TRBD1. From germline, CDR1 is LNHDA and CDR2 SQIVND (reference sequence). The CDR3 runs 16 residues. Trimming cost V 4 bases and J 4 bases; bases outside gene matches: 7. The CDR3 coding sequence is TGTGCCAGTAGTACCCCCGGGACAGGGGGCGGCTATGGCTACACCTTC. This codes for CASSTPGTGGGYGYTF.

This clone was recorded a few times. This rearrangement joins TRBV6-4 to TRBJ1-2; D gene unclear. The CDR3 covers 15 residues. Trimming removed 3 bases at V and 7 bases at J, with 18 bases between. Germline lookup yields CDR1 MRHNA and CDR2 SNTAGT. In DNA, the CDR3 is TGTGCCAGCAGTGATGGGAGCTCCCCTCGCCGTGGCTACACCTTC. Residues: CASSDGSSPRRGYTF.

A remark on this clone: This CDR3 is also generated by other DNA sequences in the sample. The chain employs TRBV10-1 and TRBJ2-1, with 7 positions matching TRBD2. The CDR3 covers 13 residues. Germline values: CDR1 WNHNN, CDR2 SYGVQD (reference sequence). Trimming took 6 bases from V and 8 from J; bases not matched to a gene: 7. This CDR3 is CASRETSLDEQFF. CDR3 coding DNA: TGCGCCAGCAGAGAGACTAGCTTGGATGAGCAGTTCTTC.

The rearrangement links TRBV2 to TRBJ1-5; D might be TRBD1 (5 bases). Germline V gene data show CDR1 as SNHLY and CDR2 as FYNNEI. CDR3 length: 17 amino acids. V lost 7 bases and J 1 base, leaving 20 bases between the germline ends. The CDR3 nucleotides read TGTGCCAGCACCCTCCGAGGACACCTTGGGAGCAATCAGCCCCAGCATTTT. As protein: CASTLRGHLGSNQPQHF. The full variable domain, its missing parts supplied by reference TRBV2 and TRBJ1-5, is EPEVTQTPSHQVTQMGQEVILRCVPISNHLYFYWYRQILGQKVEFLVSFYNNEISEKSEIFDDQFSVERPDGSNFTLKIRSTKLEDSAMYFCASTLRGHLGSNQPQHFGDGTRLSIL.

There are a few counts of this clone. This chain uses TRBV7-8 with TRBJ1-2, with TRBD1 matching 11 bases. The germline V gene has CDR1 SGHVS and CDR2 FQNEAQ. The CDR3 consists of 15 residues. J lost 7 bases, V lost 5 bases, and 9 bases had no gene match. CDR3 nucleotides: TGTGCCAGCAGCGACCGACGGACAGGGGGCCGTGGCTACACCTTC. Translated, it gives CASSDRRTGGRGYTF.

The chain couples TRBV6-5 to TRBJ2-7; D may be TRBD2 (6 bases). V was shortened by 5 bases and J by 3 bases, with 17 bases between the two germline ends. The CDR3 consists of 15 residues. The germline V gene has CDR1 MNHEY and CDR2 SVGAGI. This CDR3 is CASSPPGGKIYEQYF. CDR3 nucleotide sequence: TGTGCCAGCAGTCCCCCGGGCGGGAAGATCTACGAGCAGTACTTC.

CDR3 loop: CASTVSPLEKLFF. CDR3 sequence (DNA): TGTGCCAGTACTGTGAGCCCTCTTGAAAAACTGTTTTTT. J is TRBJ1-4 and V is TRBV19; D unclear. Between the trimmed V and J ends, which lost 7 bases and 7 bases, there was a span of 13 bases. Per the germline V gene, CDR1 is LNHDA and CDR2 is SQIVND (reference sequence). There are 13 residues in the CDR3.

This clone occurred a few times. V is TRBV15 and J is TRBJ1-6; TRBD1 matches 11 bases. The V gene's germline CDR1 is LNHNV and CDR2 YYDKDF (reference sequence). The CDR3 sequence is 14 residues long. J lost 9 bases, V lost 5 bases, and 3 bases had no gene match. CDR3 DNA sequence: TGTGCCACCAGCCTGGGGACAGGGGGTTCACCCCTCCACTTT. Protein: CATSLGTGGSPLHF.

The genes are TRBV7-8 and TRBJ1-5; no reliable D call. The CDR3 spans 14 residues. Trimming shortened V by 0 bases and J by 7 bases, and 10 bases separated the two germline ends. The germline gives CDR1 SGHVS, CDR2 FQNEAQ. For the CDR3, the DNA is TGTGCCAGCAGCTTAGCCCTAGACTTGCAGCCCCAGCATTTT. The encoded protein is CASSLALDLQPQHF.

The chain combines TRBV5-4 with TRBJ2-2; 7 bases fit TRBD1. The CDR3 has 14 amino acids. Germline V gene lookup returns CDR1 SGHNT and CDR2 YYREEE (reference sequence). The J segment lost 7 bases and the V segment lost 4 bases, leaving 7 bases of the junction unmatched. The CDR3 is CASSIDRAGGELFF. DNA of the CDR3: TGTGCCAGCAGCATCGACAGGGCTGGCGGGGAGCTGTTTTTT.

The gene calls are TRBV18 and TRBJ2-7, with TRBD2 as a possible D gene (5 bases). Germline CDR1 KGHSH, CDR2 LQKENI. The CDR3 spans 14 residues. V shed 3 bases and J shed 6 bases, with 15 bases lying between them. The CDR3 loop reads CASSPGGLVREQYF. In DNA, the CDR3 is TGTGCCAGCTCACCCGGAGGTTTGGTCCGCGAGCAGTACTTC.

V is TRBV19 and J is TRBJ1-4, with a possible D match to TRBD1 (5 bases). Trimming left V 6 bases short and J 0 bases short, with 8 bases between. Germline CDR1 and CDR2: LNHDA and SQIVND (reference sequence). This CDR3 region has 14 residues. CDR3 residues: CASSRQPTNEKLFF. The CDR3 DNA reads TGTGCCAGTAGCCGACAGCCAACTAATGAAAAACTGTTTTTT.

This clone showed up just a few times. V is TRBV5-8 and J is TRBJ2-7; D might be TRBD2 (5 bases). The CDR3 is made up of 12 amino acids. V was trimmed by 0 bases and J by 7 bases, leaving 8 bases between them. Germline-derived CDR1 and CDR2 are SGHTS and YDEGEE. The CDR3 bases are TGTGCCAGCAGCTTGGAGGGCGGGGAGCAGTACTTC. Its protein is CASSLEGGEQYF. Variable domain in full (rest from reference TRBV5-8 and TRBJ2-7): EAGVTQSPTHLIKTRGQQATLRCSPISGHTSVYWYQQALGLGLQFLLWYDEGEERNRGNFPPRFSGRQFPNYSSELNVNALELEDSALYLCASSLEGGEQYFGPGTRLTVT.

This clone showed up just once. The V gene is TRBV5-1, the J gene TRBJ2-2, with 8 bases fitting TRBD2. V lost 6 bases to trimming and J lost 5 bases; unmatched junction nucleotides: 21. This CDR3 region has 19 residues. In germline, CDR1 is SGHRS, CDR2 YFSETQ. CDR3 sequence: CASTFDSTLGGALTGELFF. Written as DNA, the CDR3 is TGCGCCAGCACCTTTGACTCAACTCTCGGGGGGGCCCTAACCGGGGAGCTGTTTTTT.